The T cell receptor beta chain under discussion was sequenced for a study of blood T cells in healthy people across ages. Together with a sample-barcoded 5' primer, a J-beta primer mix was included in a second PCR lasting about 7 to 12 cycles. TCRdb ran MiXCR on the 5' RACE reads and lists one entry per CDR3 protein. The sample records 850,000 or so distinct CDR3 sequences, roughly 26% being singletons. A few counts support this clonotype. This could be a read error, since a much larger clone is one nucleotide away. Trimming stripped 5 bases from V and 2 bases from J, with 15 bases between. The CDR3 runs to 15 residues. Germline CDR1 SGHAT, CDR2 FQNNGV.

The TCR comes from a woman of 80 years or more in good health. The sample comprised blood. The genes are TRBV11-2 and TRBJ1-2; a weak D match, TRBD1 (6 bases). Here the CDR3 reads CASSQCRGQNYGYTF. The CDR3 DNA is TGTGCCAGCAGCCAATGCAGGGGTCAGAACTATGGCTACACCTTC.